Shown below are 24 T cell receptor beta chains from a single sample sequenced in a study of cytomegalovirus exposure and HLA in healthy donors. PCR employed 60 Vbeta and 13 Jbeta primers. This table comes from immunoSEQ multiplex PCR, and its TCRdb copy is limited to in-frame clones, with some not included. The data contain 150,000 or so clones, approximately 80% of them singletons. The sequencing input was PBMCs. All receptors come from a woman aged 45-60 years in good health and CMV-seropositive.

This clone was counted between two and nine times. The gene calls are TRBV30 and TRBJ2-5; D perhaps matches TRBD2 (5 bases). Germline-derived CDR1 and CDR2 are GTSNPN and SVGIG (reference sequence). The V and J ends lost 8 bases and 5 bases respectively, with 12 bases between them. This CDR3 contains 11 residues. The CDR3 region is CAGGPRETQYF. The CDR3 bases are TGTGCCGGCGGGCCCCGGGAGACCCAGTACTTC.

The rearrangement uses TRBV19 and TRBJ1-4; D uncertain. The V end was cut by 9 bases, the J end by 5 bases, with 10 bases between. The CDR3 loop spans 12 amino acids. The germline V gene has CDR1 LNHDA and CDR2 SQIVND (reference sequence). This CDR3 reads CASEGGNEKLFF. CDR3 nucleotides: TGTGCCAGCGAGGGCGGAAATGAAAAACTGTTTTTT.

In regard to this clone: One end of the junction is discordant with germline, which a read error may explain. J is TRBJ2-3 and V is TRBV7-8; D perhaps matches TRBD2 (5 bases). The CDR3 loop spans 14 amino acids. Per the germline V gene, CDR1 is SGHVS and CDR2 is FQNEAQ. The CDR3: CASSQSPSKDTQYF. In DNA, the CDR3 is TGTGCCAGCAGCCAATCACCTAGCAAAGATACGCAGTATTTT.

V usage is TRBV28 and J usage is TRBJ2-5; 9 nucleotides line up with TRBD2. The germline V gene has CDR1 MDHEN and CDR2 SYDVKM. With V trimmed by 10 bases and J by 4 bases, 4 bases remained unmatched. The CDR3 contains 12 residues. In DNA form, the CDR3 reads TGTGCCACAACAGCGGGGGGAGAGACCCAGTACTTC. It is translated as CATTAGGETQYF.

Concerning this clone itself: This probably arose from a read error, given a far larger clone one base away. The chain has TRBV11-2 and TRBJ2-7; the D gene is possibly TRBD1 (6 bases). Germline CDR1 is SGHAT and CDR2 is FQNNGV. The CDR3 is 12 amino acids. Trimming removed 5 bases from V and 3 bases from J, with 8 bases in between. This chain's CDR3 is CASSPQGYEQYF. The DNA of the CDR3 is TGTGCCAGCAGCCCACAGGGCTACGAGCAGTACTTC.

A few counts support this clone. The rearrangement joins TRBV15 to TRBJ1-5; 10 bases line up with TRBD1. Germline CDR1 reads LNHNV; CDR2 reads YYDKDF (reference sequence). V lost 1 base, J lost 4 bases, and 4 bases stayed unmatched. This CDR3 contains 16 residues. CDR3 DNA sequence: TGTGCCACCAGCAGAGCGGACAGGGGGGATAATCAGCCCCAGCATTTT. Translation gives CATSRADRGDNQPQHF.

V and J are TRBV9 and TRBJ2-3, with D perhaps matching TRBD1 (6 bases). Trimming pared 3 bases from V and 3 bases from J, leaving 20 bases between. This CDR3 contains 17 residues. Germline CDR1 SGDLS, CDR2 YYNGEE. For the CDR3, the DNA is TGTGCCAGCAGCGGGGGAAGGACAGTTTCTTTTACAGATACGCAGTATTTT. This sequence encodes CASSGGRTVSFTDTQYF.

The sample holds a few counts of this clone. The V gene is TRBV7-9, the J gene TRBJ2-6; TRBD2 agrees at 7 bases. The germline V gene encodes CDR1 SEHNR and CDR2 FQNEAQ (reference sequence). CDR3 length: 18 residues. Unmatched junction bases numbered 6, after V lost 1 base and J lost 0 bases. The CDR3: CASSLGVAGPSGANVLTF. DNA for the CDR3: TGTGCCAGCAGCTTAGGAGTAGCGGGCCCCTCTGGGGCCAACGTCCTGACTTTC. Full variable domain (remainder filled in from reference TRBV7-9 and TRBJ2-6): DTGVSQNPRHKITKRGQNVTFRCDPISEHNRLYWYRQTLGQGPEFLTYFQNEAQLEKSRLLSDRFSAERPKGSFSTLEIQRTEQGDSAMYLCASSLGVAGPSGANVLTFGAGSRLTVL.

The CDR3 DNA sequence: TGTGCCAGCAGCGTTACAGGGGCCGGGGAGCTGTTTTTT. This encodes CASSVTGAGELFF. The chain recombines TRBV9 with TRBJ2-2, with 7 bases fitting TRBD1. Germline CDR1 and CDR2: SGDLS and YYNGEE. CDR3 length: 13 residues. J gave up 6 bases and V 2 bases, and 1 base lay outside the gene matches.

The chain uses TRBV9 and TRBJ2-5; a weak D match, TRBD1 (6 bases). CDR3 size: 16 residues. Germline loops: CDR1 SGDLS, CDR2 YYNGEE. Between the trimmed V and J ends, which lost 0 bases and 2 bases, there was a span of 14 bases. This CDR3 reads CASSVAGGQGQETQYF. Written as DNA, the CDR3 is TGTGCCAGCAGCGTAGCTGGGGGCCAGGGGCAAGAGACCCAGTACTTC.

This chain links TRBV29-1 with TRBJ1-1; TRBD1 is a possible D gene (6 bases). Germline V gives CDR1 SQVTM, CDR2 ANQGSEA. This CDR3 contains 12 residues. The germline V and J ends were trimmed by 5 bases and 7 bases, with 14 bases remaining between them. The CDR3 region is CSVQTGSREAFF. In nucleotides, the CDR3 is TGCAGCGTTCAAACAGGGTCCCGTGAAGCTTTCTTT.

The rearrangement joins TRBV19 to TRBJ1-5, with D uncertain. The CDR3 has 13 amino acids. Germline assignment: CDR1 LNHDA and CDR2 SQIVND (reference sequence). The ends were cut back, 6 bases at V and 3 bases at J, with 9 bases in the middle. The CDR3 loop reads CASSHSLNQPQHF. CDR3 in DNA: TGTGCCAGTAGCCACAGCCTCAATCAGCCCCAGCATTTT.

The J gene is TRBJ2-7, the V gene TRBV11-3; D perhaps matches TRBD1 (5 bases). The V gene's germline CDR1 is SGHNT and CDR2 YENEEA. This CDR3 is built from 13 residues. Trimming removed 1 base at V and 3 bases at J, with 7 bases between. The CDR3, as DNA: TGTGCCAGCAGCTTAGGACAGCGCTACGAGCAGTACTTC. This gives the protein CASSLGQRYEQYF.

The rearrangement uses TRBV28 and TRBJ1-2; the D is unclear. From germline, CDR1 is MDHEN and CDR2 SYDVKM. V was pared by 9 bases and J by 2 bases, with 13 bases between. The CDR3 is 13 residues long. Here the CDR3 reads CASAQPTNYGYTF. In nucleotides, the CDR3 is TGTGCCAGTGCACAGCCTACAAACTATGGCTACACCTTC.

V and J are TRBV6-6 and TRBJ2-3, with D possibly TRBD2 on 5 matching bases. Germline V gene data show CDR1 as MNHNY and CDR2 as SVGAGI (reference sequence). The V and J ends lost 7 bases and 6 bases respectively, with 17 bases between them. This CDR3 region has 14 residues. The CDR3 sequence: CASIRGLIGDTQYF. As DNA, the CDR3 is TGTGCCAGCATCCGCGGACTTATCGGGGATACGCAGTATTTT.

This clone appeared a few times. V and J are TRBV11-2 and TRBJ2-1; unclear D gene. Trimming stripped 5 bases from V and 9 bases from J, with 11 bases between. In germline, CDR1 is SGHAT, CDR2 FQNNGV. The CDR3 runs 12 residues. The CDR3 DNA follows: TGTGCCAGCAGCCTCCTAGTTGCTGAGCAGTTCTTC. The encoded protein is CASSLLVAEQFF.

This clone has just a few counts. The rearrangement joins TRBV5-1 to TRBJ1-6; D is possibly TRBD1 (6 bases). Trimming removed 0 bases from V and 0 bases from J, with 16 bases in between. From germline, CDR1 is SGHRS and CDR2 YFSETQ. The CDR3 has 19 residues. The CDR3 coding sequence is TGCGCCAGCAGCTTGGCCCCGGGACACCCGAGCTCCTATAATTCACCCCTCCACTTT. It translates to CASSLAPGHPSSYNSPLHF.

There are a few counts of this clone. The V gene is TRBV10-3, the J gene TRBJ2-4; no clear D. The CDR3 consists of 14 residues. Germline V CDR1 and CDR2: ENHRY, SYGVKD. The V end lost 2 bases, the J end lost 6 bases, and 11 bases lay between the germline ends. CDR3 DNA sequence: TGTGCCATCAGTGAGGGCAGAACCCCAAACATTCAGTACTTC. Translated, it gives CAISEGRTPNIQYF.

The rearrangement joins TRBV27 to TRBJ2-5, with a tentative D call TRBD1 (7 bases). The V and J ends lost 6 bases and 1 base respectively, with 18 bases between them. The length of the CDR3 is 16 residues. In germline, CDR1 is MNHEY, CDR2 SMNVEV (reference sequence). The CDR3 spells CASSISRGTAQETQYF. The DNA for the CDR3 is TGTGCCAGCAGCATCTCCCGCGGGACAGCCCAAGAGACCCAGTACTTC.

J is TRBJ2-1 and V is TRBV28; 9 nucleotides align to TRBD2. With V trimmed by 3 bases and J by 9 bases, 15 bases remained unmatched. This CDR3 region has 17 residues. Germline V gene data show CDR1 as MDHEN and CDR2 as SYDVKM. The CDR3 nucleotides read TGTGCCAGCAGTTTCTTTGGCGGGAGGGATATTAGCGGTGAGCAGTTCTTC. Its protein product is CASSFFGGRDISGEQFF. Drawing the rest from reference TRBV28 and TRBJ2-1, the complete variable domain is DVKVTQSSRYLVKRTGEKVFLECVQDMDHENMFWYRQDPGLGLRLIYFSYDVKMKEKGDIPEGYSVSREKKERFSLILESASTNQTSMYLCASSFFGGRDISGEQFFGPGTRLTVL.

The chain uses TRBV5-1 and TRBJ2-1; D is perhaps TRBD1 (5 bases). With 0 bases removed from V and 8 bases from J, the gap between germline ends came to 12 bases. The CDR3 totals 14 residues. Germline CDR1 and CDR2: SGHRS and YFSETQ. CDR3 nucleotides: TGCGCCAGCAGCTTGGGTCAGGAAGGGGATGAGCAGTTCTTC. This gives the protein CASSLGQEGDEQFF.

CDR3 sequence: CATAAQAGGPETQYF. The CDR3 DNA reads as TGTGCTACAGCAGCCCAAGCGGGAGGGCCAGAGACCCAGTACTTC. V is TRBV28 and J is TRBJ2-5, with 10 positions matching TRBD2. This CDR3 has 15 amino acids. Germline V gene sequence: CDR1 MDHEN, CDR2 SYDVKM. The full variable domain, completed using reference TRBV28 and TRBJ2-5, is DVKVTQSSRYLVKRTGEKVFLECVQDMDHENMFWYRQDPGLGLRLIYFSYDVKMKEKGDIPEGYSVSREKKERFSLILESASTNQTSMYLCATAAQAGGPETQYFGPGTRLLVL.

The chain uses TRBV18 and TRBJ2-3; TRBD2 is a possible D gene (5 bases). Trimming took off 0 bases at V and 1 base at J, with 5 bases between the two ends. Germline V CDR1 and CDR2: KGHSH, LQKENI. This CDR3 has 14 residues. The CDR3, as DNA: TGTGCCAGCTCACCACCGGAGGGCACAGATACGCAGTATTTT. Residues: CASSPPEGTDTQYF.

The V and J genes are TRBV6-5 and TRBJ2-7; TRBD1 aligns across 9 bases. The CDR3 is 13 residues long. Unmatched junction bases numbered 6, after V lost 6 bases and J lost 6 bases. The germline CDR1 and CDR2 sequences are MNHEY and SVGAGI. DNA of the CDR3: TGTGCCAGCAGGGAACGACAGGGGGGCGAGCAGTACTTC. Protein: CASRERQGGEQYF.